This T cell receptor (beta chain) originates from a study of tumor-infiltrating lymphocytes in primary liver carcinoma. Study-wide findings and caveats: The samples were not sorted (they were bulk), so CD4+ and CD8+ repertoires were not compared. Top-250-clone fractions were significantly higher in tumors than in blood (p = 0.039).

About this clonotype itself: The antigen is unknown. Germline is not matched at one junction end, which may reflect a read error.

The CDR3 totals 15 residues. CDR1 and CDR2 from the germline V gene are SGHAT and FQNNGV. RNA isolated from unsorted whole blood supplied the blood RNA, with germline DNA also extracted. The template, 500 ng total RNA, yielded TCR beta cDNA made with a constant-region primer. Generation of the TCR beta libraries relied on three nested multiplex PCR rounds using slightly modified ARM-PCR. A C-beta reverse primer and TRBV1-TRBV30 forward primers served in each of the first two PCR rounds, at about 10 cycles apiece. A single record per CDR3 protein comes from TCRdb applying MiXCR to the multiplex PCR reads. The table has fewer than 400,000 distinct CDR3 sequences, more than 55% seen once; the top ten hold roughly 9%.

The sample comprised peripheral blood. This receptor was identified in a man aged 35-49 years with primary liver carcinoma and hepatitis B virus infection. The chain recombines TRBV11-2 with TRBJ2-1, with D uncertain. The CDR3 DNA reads TGTGCCAGCAGCCGGAGCACAGAGCTTCACAATGAGCAGCTCTTC. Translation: CASSRSTELHNEQLF. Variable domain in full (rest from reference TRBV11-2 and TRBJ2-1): EAGVAQSPRYKIIEKRQSVAFWCNPISGHATLYWYQQILGQGPKLLIQFQNNGVVDDSQLPKDRFSAERLKGVDSTLKIQPAKLEDSAVYLCASSRSTELHNEQLFGPGTRLTVL.